A single sample is the source of the 13 T cell receptor beta chains below, sequenced in a study of cytomegalovirus exposure and HLA in healthy donors. PCR used 60 Vbeta primers and 13 Jbeta primers. Only in-frame clones appear in the TCRdb table, and some are missing; sequencing was by immunoSEQ multiplex PCR. The sample records approximately 220,000 clones, approximately 80% being singletons. The sequencing sample was made of PBMCs. All receptors derive from a man aged 25 to 40 in good health and CMV-seronegative.

This chain uses TRBV13 with TRBJ2-1; TRBD1 agrees at 7 bases. The germline V gene has CDR1 PRHDT and CDR2 FYEKMQ (reference sequence). Trimming removed 2 bases from V and 3 bases from J; junction bases left unmatched: 4. CDR3 length: 15 amino acids. CDR3 nucleotide sequence: TGTGCCAGCAGCTTAATCGGGACAGACTACAATGAGCAGTTCTTC. This codes for CASSLIGTDYNEQFF.

The chain has TRBV15 and TRBJ1-4; D not resolved. The V end was cut by 5 bases, the J end by 0 bases, with 16 bases between. The CDR3 is 17 amino acids. CDR1 and CDR2 from the germline V gene are LNHNV and YYDKDF (reference sequence). This CDR3 is CATSVGVMGSTNEKLFF. Here the CDR3 DNA reads TGTGCCACCAGCGTCGGGGTAATGGGTTCAACTAATGAAAAACTGTTTTTT.

The chain is built from TRBV2 and TRBJ1-3, with D perhaps TRBD1 (5 bases). The V and J ends lost 6 bases and 2 bases respectively, with 17 bases between them. The CDR3 spans 16 residues. From germline, CDR1 is SNHLY and CDR2 FYNNEI. CDR3 sequence reads: CASSPLPQGTGNTIYF. In DNA form, the CDR3 reads TGTGCCAGCAGCCCACTACCTCAGGGAACTGGAAACACCATATATTTT.

This clone has more than one count but fewer than ten. CDR3 in DNA: TGTGCCAGCAGCCCATTCCTGGACATAGGTGAAAAACTGTTTTTT. Amino acid sequence: CASSPFLDIGEKLFF. The chain is built from TRBV7-8 and TRBJ1-4, with a tentative D call TRBD1 (5 bases). V lost 5 bases, J lost 7 bases, and 17 bases lay in between. The CDR3 spans 15 residues. Germline CDR1 reads SGHVS; CDR2 reads FQNEAQ. The complete variable domain, with remaining parts taken from reference TRBV7-8 and TRBJ1-4, reads GAGVSQSPRYKVAKRGQDVALRCDPISGHVSLFWYQQALGQGPEFLTYFQNEAQLDKSGLPSDRFFAERPEGSVSTLKIQRTQQEDSAVYLCASSPFLDIGEKLFFGSGTQLSVL.

The CDR3 sequence is CASSVIQGGRDIQYF. CDR3 sequence (DNA): TGCGCCAGCAGCGTCATACAGGGGGGGCGAGACATTCAGTACTTC. This chain links TRBV5-1 with TRBJ2-4, with D tentatively TRBD1 (8 bases). V shed 4 bases and J shed 8 bases, with 19 bases lying between them. This CDR3 comprises 15 residues. Germline CDR1 reads SGHRS; CDR2 reads YFSETQ. The full variable domain, rest sourced from reference TRBV5-1 and TRBJ2-4, is KAGVTQTPRYLIKTRGQQVTLSCSPISGHRSVSWYQQTPGQGLQFLFEYFSETQRNKGNFPGRFSGRQFSNSRSEMNVSTLELGDSALYLCASSVIQGGRDIQYFGAGTRLSVL.

The chain joins TRBV11-2 to TRBJ2-5; TRBD2 agrees at 15 bases. Germline CDR1 SGHAT, CDR2 FQNNGV. After removal of 3 bases from V and 2 bases from J, the junction contained 4 bases not matched to a gene. This CDR3 spans 17 amino acids. CDR3 coding DNA: TGTGCCAGCAGCTTCCCCGGACTAGCGGGGGGGCAAGAGACCCAGTACTTC. Translation gives CASSFPGLAGGQETQYF.

The chain couples TRBV7-9 to TRBJ2-2; possibly TRBD1 for D (6 bases). Trimming stripped 5 bases from V and 6 bases from J, with 22 bases between. The CDR3 is 17 amino acids. Per the germline V gene, CDR1 is SEHNR and CDR2 is FQNEAQ (reference sequence). The CDR3 is CASSRTDRTSSAGELFF. For the CDR3, the DNA is TGTGCCAGCAGCCGAACCGACAGGACCTCATCGGCCGGGGAGCTGTTTTTT.

With respect to this clone: Other DNA variants within this sample encode the same CDR3. The chain joins TRBV9 to TRBJ2-5; no clear D. The V and J ends lost 0 bases and 2 bases respectively, with 5 bases between them. Germline loops: CDR1 SGDLS, CDR2 YYNGEE. The CDR3 is 13 amino acids. The CDR3 nucleotides read TGTGCCAGCAGCGTAGACTTACAAGAGACCCAGTACTTC. This encodes CASSVDLQETQYF.

The chain combines TRBV28 with TRBJ2-7; no definite D call. V was trimmed by 5 bases and J by 2 bases, leaving 10 bases between them. Germline V gene sequence: CDR1 MDHEN, CDR2 SYDVKM. The CDR3 sequence is 13 residues long. As DNA, the CDR3 is TGTGCCAGCAGTATATCCGGTGCCTACGAGCAGTACTTC. Protein product: CASSISGAYEQYF.

V gene TRBV6-5 combines with J gene TRBJ2-5, with 7 bases lining up with TRBD1. Near its end, the DNA agrees better with TRBJ2-7, so the J call may be wrong. Germline V gene sequence: CDR1 MNHEY, CDR2 SVGAGI. The CDR3 has 15 amino acids. The CDR3 DNA sequence: TGTGCCAGCAGTAGACCCGGGACAGCTAGCTACGAGCAGTACTTC. Translating it yields CASSRPGTASYEQYF.

This sequence joins TRBV5-4 and TRBJ1-1; 8 bases line up with TRBD1. J was trimmed by 11 bases and V by 2 bases; bases with no gene match: 11. CDR1 and CDR2 from the germline V gene are SGHNT and YYREEE (reference sequence). CDR3 size: 14 residues. The CDR3 sequence is CASSFFPGPGGAFF. In DNA form, the CDR3 reads TGTGCCAGCAGCTTTTTCCCCGGTCCAGGGGGCGCTTTCTTT.

The CDR3 region has the DNA TGTGCCAGCAGCCACGGACAGCCAGCACCCAACGAGCAGTACTTC. Translated: CASSHGQPAPNEQYF. This rearrangement joins TRBV28 to TRBJ2-7; D perhaps matches TRBD1 (6 bases). Germline CDR1 MDHEN, CDR2 SYDVKM. The CDR3 is 15 residues long. V lost 6 bases and J lost 5, with 20 bases in between.

J is TRBJ2-7 and V is TRBV5-6; 10 bases match TRBD1. The CDR3 is 12 amino acids. The germline V gene has CDR1 SGHDT and CDR2 YYEEEE. V shed 8 bases, J shed 5 bases, and the junction held 4 bases outside the gene matches. As DNA, the CDR3 is TGTGCCAGTTCGACAGGGGGCCACGAGCAGTACTTC. It codes for CASSTGGHEQYF.